The rows below give T cell receptor beta chains drawn from one sample of a study of T cells in Graves' hyperthyroidism and ophthalmopathy. TCRdb recomputed calls from the multiplex PCR reads with MiXCR, one row per CDR3 protein. The sample lists 300,000 to 450,000 distinct CDR3 sequences; about 15% were seen once. Material for sequencing was blood. The receptors originated from a young woman with Graves' hyperthyroidism that later progressed to Graves' ophthalmopathy. Each CDR3 is given with its conserved first and last residue. A D gene is named only where the DNA matches it firmly. Some rows have no size entry. The others give once, few or many, or a class for an expanded clone.

CDR3 DNA | CDR3 protein | V gene | D gene | J gene | clone size
TGTGCCAGCAGTTCCTCAGGTGGGGGGGCCTACGAGCAGTACTTC | CASSSSGGGAYEQYF | TRBV27 | TRBD2 | TRBJ2-7 | many
TGTGCCAGCAGTTCCCTAGGGACTAGCGGGAACCAGGAGCAGTTCTTC | CASSSLGTSGNQEQFF | TRBV28 | TRBD2 | TRBJ2-1 | many
TGTGCCAGCAGCGTCAGCTGGAATCAGCCCCAGCATTTT | CASSVSWNQPQHF | TRBV12-3/TRBV12-4 | NA | TRBJ1-5 | NA
TGTGCCAGCAGTGAATCGTGGGGGTCTCGGGTGGAGCCCCAGCATTTT | CASSESWGSRVEPQHF | TRBV6-1 | NA | TRBJ1-5 | many
TGTGCCAGCAGTACGGACAGCCGGCCCGCAACTAATGAAAAACTGTTTTTT | CASSTDSRPATNEKLFF | TRBV4-2 | NA | TRBJ1-4 | few
TGTGCCAGCGAAGGTGGAGGATACACCGGGGAGCTGTTTTTT | CASEGGGYTGELFF | TRBV19 | NA | TRBJ2-2 | NA
TGTGCCAGCAGCCCCGGGATGGGGGGTCAAGAGACCCAGTACTTC | CASSPGMGGQETQYF | TRBV12-3/TRBV12-4 | NA | TRBJ2-5 | many
TGCGCCAGCAGCTTCCCGCTAGCGGGAATAGAGACCCAGTACTTC | CASSFPLAGIETQYF | TRBV5-1 | TRBD2 | TRBJ2-5 | many
TGTGCCAGCAGTGATCCGGGACTAGCGAGCCACAATGAGCAGTTCTTC | CASSDPGLASHNEQFF | TRBV6-1 | TRBD2 | TRBJ2-1 | many
TGTGCCAGCTCACTTCGACAGGGCTTCAATCAGCCCCAGCATTTT | CASSLRQGFNQPQHF | TRBV18 | TRBD1 | TRBJ1-5 | many
TGTGCCAGCAGTTTCAGGCAGTCCCAAGAGACCCAGTACTTC | CASSFRQSQETQYF | TRBV28 | NA | TRBJ2-5 | many
TGTGCCAGCAGCCGATTTAACCTGGCAGGGGGTATCGCCGGGGAGCTGTTTTTT | CASSRFNLAGGIAGELFF | TRBV11-2 | TRBD1 | TRBJ2-2 | NA
TGTGCCAGCAGCTTAACCCCCAATGGGCAGCCCCAGCATTTT | CASSLTPNGQPQHF | TRBV7-2 | NA | TRBJ1-5 | many